Sequencing of this TCR beta chain was carried out in a study of blood T cell repertoires in COVID-19. Using immunoSEQ multiplex PCR, the repertoire was profiled, and TCRdb retains in-frame clones only, with some absent. Among hundreds of thousands of clones listed, approximately 90% were seen once. V was clipped by 0 bases and J by 8 bases, with 7 bases between them. Germline V gene data show CDR1 as PRHDT and CDR2 as FYEKMQ (reference sequence). This CDR3 has 13 amino acids. This TCR was recovered from a young man with COVID-19, enrolled during active disease. Sequences were obtained from peripheral blood. The chain is built from TRBV13 and TRBJ1-4; D call uncertain. The CDR3 region is CASSLGRGEKLFF. CDR3 in DNA: TGTGCCAGCAGCTTAGGTCGAGGGGAAAAACTGTTTTTT.